A selection of T cell receptor beta chains follows, all from one sample in a study of CD8 T cells in Susac syndrome. TCRdb itself ran the immunoSEQ multiplex PCR reads through MiXCR, one entry per CDR3 protein. The sample consists of about 140,000 distinct CDR3 sequences, approximately 94% of them appearing once. Sequenced sample: CD4+ T cells from PBMCs. The receptor source for this set is a human donor with Susac syndrome. Each CDR3 is given with its conserved first and last residue. A D gene is named only where the DNA matches it firmly. Where a row states a size, it is once, few, many or the class of an expanded clone; other rows omit it.

J gene: TRBJ2-7; V gene: TRBV9; D gene: -; clone size: -; CDR3 DNA: TGTGCCAGCAGCGCCAATACTAGGGACGAGCAGTACTTC; CDR3 protein: CASSANTRDEQYF
J gene: TRBJ1-1; V gene: TRBV5-5; D gene: -; clone size: -; CDR3 DNA: TGTGCCAGCAGTTCCCTTGGGGGTCACACTGAAGCTTTCTTT; CDR3 protein: CASSSLGGHTEAFF
J gene: TRBJ2-5; V gene: TRBV29-1; D gene: TRBD1; clone size: -; CDR3 DNA: TGCAGCGCCTATGACAGGGGGAAAGAGACCCAGTACTTC; CDR3 protein: CSAYDRGKETQYF
J gene: TRBJ2-5; V gene: TRBV6-2/TRBV6-3; D gene: -; clone size: -; CDR3 DNA: TGTGCCAGCAGAACACCCCGGGATAGCGTAAAAGAGACCCAGTACTTC; CDR3 protein: CASRTPRDSVKETQYF
J gene: TRBJ1-1; V gene: TRBV2; D gene: -; clone size: -; CDR3 DNA: TGTGCCAGCAGTGAGTTGTTCGGCGCTTTCTTT; CDR3 protein: CASSELFGAFF
J gene: TRBJ1-1; V gene: TRBV6-5; D gene: -; clone size: -; CDR3 DNA: TGTGCCAGCAGTTACACGAGGTCCCGAGAGAACACTGAAGCTTTCTTT; CDR3 protein: CASSYTRSRENTEAFF
J gene: TRBJ1-2; V gene: TRBV28; D gene: -; clone size: -; CDR3 DNA: TGTGCCAGCAGTTTAGGTGCCGCAAGCTATGGCTACACCTTC; CDR3 protein: CASSLGAASYGYTF
J gene: TRBJ2-7; V gene: TRBV20-1; D gene: TRBD2; clone size: -; CDR3 DNA: TGCAGTGCGCATACTAGCGGGCCCTACGAGCAGTACTTC; CDR3 protein: CSAHTSGPYEQYF
J gene: TRBJ2-7; V gene: TRBV20-1; D gene: -; clone size: once; CDR3 DNA: TGCAGTGCTAGAGCTCCCCAAACTAGCACCTACGAGCAGTACTTC; CDR3 protein: CSARAPQTSTYEQYF
J gene: TRBJ2-1; V gene: TRBV20-1; D gene: TRBD1; clone size: -; CDR3 DNA: TGCAGTGCTAGAGATCTTGCGGGACAGGGAAATGAGCAGTTCTTC; CDR3 protein: CSARDLAGQGNEQFF
J gene: TRBJ1-2; V gene: TRBV29-1; D gene: -; clone size: -; CDR3 DNA: TGCAGCGTTGGGGTCTTTGGGTACTATGGCTACACCTTC; CDR3 protein: CSVGVFGYYGYTF
J gene: TRBJ1-1; V gene: TRBV29-1; D gene: TRBD1; clone size: -; CDR3 DNA: TGCAGCGTCGGGACAGGGGTTTTCTCTGAAGCTTTCTTT; CDR3 protein: CSVGTGVFSEAFF
J gene: TRBJ2-5; V gene: TRBV28; D gene: TRBD2; clone size: -; CDR3 DNA: TGTGCCAGCAGTTTATCTAGCGGAGGAGGGCAAGAGACCCAGTACTTC; CDR3 protein: CASSLSSGGGQETQYF
J gene: TRBJ2-2; V gene: TRBV12-3/TRBV12-4; D gene: -; clone size: few; CDR3 DNA: TGTGCCAGCAGTTTGGTCGGGACACCGAACACCGGGGAGCTGTTTTTT; CDR3 protein: CASSLVGTPNTGELFF
J gene: TRBJ2-3; V gene: TRBV28; D gene: -; clone size: -; CDR3 DNA: TGTGCCAGCAGGCCAGGGTATACCACAGATACGCAGTATTTT; CDR3 protein: CASRPGYTTDTQYF
J gene: TRBJ2-5; V gene: TRBV7-9; D gene: TRBD1; clone size: -; CDR3 DNA: TGTGCCAGCAGCTTCGGACAGGGGGCTTATGAGACCCAGTACTTC; CDR3 protein: CASSFGQGAYETQYF
J gene: TRBJ2-3; V gene: TRBV20-1; D gene: -; clone size: -; CDR3 DNA: TGCAGTGCTAGCCGGACGGGAATCACAGATACGCAGTATTTT; CDR3 protein: CSASRTGITDTQYF
J gene: TRBJ1-5; V gene: TRBV19; D gene: -; clone size: -; CDR3 DNA: TGTGCCAGTAACTTGGCAGGGGTCTCTCTATACGGCAATCAGCCCCAGCATTTT; CDR3 protein: CASNLAGVSLYGNQPQHF
J gene: TRBJ2-7; V gene: TRBV7-2; D gene: -; clone size: once; CDR3 DNA: TGTGCCAGCAGCTTAGCCAACCCCGGGCGGGGGCGGGGCTCCTACGAGCAGTACTTC; CDR3 protein: CASSLANPGRGRGSYEQYF
J gene: TRBJ2-1; V gene: TRBV20-1; D gene: -; clone size: -; CDR3 DNA: TGCAGTGCTAGAGTCACAGGGAATGAGCAGTTCTTC; CDR3 protein: CSARVTGNEQFF
J gene: TRBJ1-6; V gene: TRBV9; D gene: TRBD1; clone size: -; CDR3 DNA: TGTGCCAGCAGCAGAGAGGGACAGATTAATTCACCCCTCCACTTT; CDR3 protein: CASSREGQINSPLHF
J gene: TRBJ2-4; V gene: TRBV4-1; D gene: TRBD2; clone size: -; CDR3 DNA: TGCGCCAGCAGCCAAGTTAGCGGGCGAATTCAGTACTTC; CDR3 protein: CASSQVSGRIQYF
J gene: TRBJ2-1; V gene: TRBV28; D gene: -; clone size: -; CDR3 DNA: TGTGCCAGCAGTTTACCCGGACGGATCAATGAGCAGTTCTTC; CDR3 protein: CASSLPGRINEQFF
J gene: TRBJ1-2; V gene: TRBV4-2; D gene: -; clone size: few; CDR3 DNA: TGTGCCAGCAGCCAAGGTGCTAACTATGGCTACACCTTC; CDR3 protein: CASSQGANYGYTF
J gene: TRBJ2-7; V gene: TRBV7-9; D gene: -; clone size: once; CDR3 DNA: TGTGCCAGCAGCTTGGGGGGGCTAGAGCAGTACTTC; CDR3 protein: CASSLGGLEQYF
J gene: TRBJ2-3; V gene: TRBV29-1; D gene: -; clone size: once; CDR3 DNA: TGCAGCGAGGGGGATACGCAGTATTTT; CDR3 protein: CSEGDTQYF
J gene: TRBJ2-2; V gene: TRBV3-1; D gene: TRBD2; clone size: -; CDR3 DNA: TGTGCCAGCAGCCCAGGACTAGCCGGGGAGCTGTTTTTT; CDR3 protein: CASSPGLAGELFF
J gene: TRBJ2-7; V gene: TRBV9; D gene: -; clone size: -; CDR3 DNA: TGTGCCAGCAGCGTGGGACTGGGACAGACCTACGAGCAGTACTTC; CDR3 protein: CASSVGLGQTYEQYF
J gene: TRBJ1-5; V gene: TRBV28; D gene: -; clone size: -; CDR3 DNA: TGTGCCAGCAGTTTTCTCCTCAGGGAACAGCCCCAGCATTTT; CDR3 protein: CASSFLLREQPQHF
J gene: TRBJ1-5; V gene: TRBV4-1; D gene: TRBD1; clone size: -; CDR3 DNA: TGCGCCAGCAGCCAACCGGGACAGGGCCGCAATCAGCCCCAGCATTTT; CDR3 protein: CASSQPGQGRNQPQHF
J gene: TRBJ1-1; V gene: TRBV24-1; D gene: -; clone size: -; CDR3 DNA: TGTGCCACCTCAGGGGTGCACACTGAAGTTTTCTTT; CDR3 protein: CATSGVHTEVFF
J gene: TRBJ1-5; V gene: TRBV20-1; D gene: TRBD1; clone size: -; CDR3 DNA: TGCAGTGCTAGCCTCCAGGGGGCTATTCAGCCCCAGCATTTT; CDR3 protein: CSASLQGAIQPQHF
J gene: TRBJ2-3; V gene: TRBV20-1; D gene: -; clone size: -; CDR3 DNA: TGCAGTGGATCCTCCCCGGAGGGGGCAGATACGCAGTATTTT; CDR3 protein: CSGSSPEGADTQYF
J gene: TRBJ1-4; V gene: TRBV9; D gene: -; clone size: -; CDR3 DNA: TGTGCCAGCAGCGTAAGGGACGAAAATGAAAAACTGTTTTTT; CDR3 protein: CASSVRDENEKLFF
J gene: TRBJ2-1; V gene: TRBV4-1; D gene: TRBD1; clone size: -; CDR3 DNA: TGCGCCAGCAGCCAGCCGGGACAGCTTAACAATGAGCAGTTCTTC; CDR3 protein: CASSQPGQLNNEQFF
J gene: TRBJ2-1; V gene: TRBV20-1; D gene: TRBD2; clone size: -; CDR3 DNA: TGCAGTCACCTAGCGGGAGGGTACAATGAGCAGTTCTTC; CDR3 protein: CSHLAGGYNEQFF
J gene: TRBJ2-1; V gene: TRBV19; D gene: -; clone size: -; CDR3 DNA: TGTGCCAGTAGTATCGGGGGGCACGCCTACAATGAGCAGTTCTTC; CDR3 protein: CASSIGGHAYNEQFF
J gene: TRBJ2-2; V gene: TRBV5-1; D gene: TRBD1; clone size: -; CDR3 DNA: TGCGCCAGCAGAAGAGGACAGGCCTTCACCGGGGAGCTGTTTTTT; CDR3 protein: CASRRGQAFTGELFF
J gene: TRBJ2-5; V gene: TRBV6-6; D gene: -; clone size: -; CDR3 DNA: TGTGCCAGTCACCCTCAGGTCCAAGAGACCCAGTACTTC; CDR3 protein: CASHPQVQETQYF
J gene: TRBJ1-4; V gene: TRBV2; D gene: -; clone size: -; CDR3 DNA: TGTGCCAGCAGTCCCAGAACAACTAATGAAAAACTGTTTTTT; CDR3 protein: CASSPRTTNEKLFF
J gene: TRBJ1-2; V gene: TRBV18; D gene: TRBD1; clone size: -; CDR3 DNA: TGTGCCAGCTCACCACCCCGACAGGGGCCAACCTATGGCTACACCTTC; CDR3 protein: CASSPPRQGPTYGYTF
J gene: TRBJ2-1; V gene: TRBV24-1; D gene: -; clone size: -; CDR3 DNA: TGTGCCACCAGTGACTCTGGCCCTGCCCGCTACAATGAGCAGTTCTTC; CDR3 protein: CATSDSGPARYNEQFF
J gene: TRBJ2-3; V gene: TRBV29-1; D gene: -; clone size: -; CDR3 DNA: TGCAGCGTTGAAGGAGGCACGGGATTTGGCCCAGATACGCAGTATTTT; CDR3 protein: CSVEGGTGFGPDTQYF
J gene: TRBJ1-1; V gene: TRBV25-1; D gene: -; clone size: -; CDR3 DNA: TGTGCCAGCAGTGATAAAACAAGAGGAGACACTGAAGCTTTCTTT; CDR3 protein: CASSDKTRGDTEAFF
J gene: TRBJ2-7; V gene: TRBV19; D gene: -; clone size: -; CDR3 DNA: TGTGCCAGTAGTGACCAGGACATTTCCGACGAGCAGTACTTC; CDR3 protein: CASSDQDISDEQYF
J gene: TRBJ2-3; V gene: TRBV5-1; D gene: -; clone size: -; CDR3 DNA: TGCGCCAGCAGCTTTCAGGGCGCAGATACGCAGTATTTT; CDR3 protein: CASSFQGADTQYF
J gene: TRBJ2-5; V gene: TRBV5-1; D gene: -; clone size: -; CDR3 DNA: TGCGCCAGCAGCTTGGGTACGGGAGTGGGTGAGACCCAGTACTTC; CDR3 protein: CASSLGTGVGETQYF
J gene: TRBJ1-1; V gene: TRBV6-1; D gene: -; clone size: -; CDR3 DNA: TGTGCCAGCGGAGACACTGAAGCTTTCTTT; CDR3 protein: CASGDTEAFF
J gene: TRBJ2-7; V gene: TRBV9; D gene: TRBD2; clone size: -; CDR3 DNA: TGTGCCAGCAGTACCGGGGGGGGCTACGAGCAGTACTTC; CDR3 protein: CASSTGGGYEQYF
J gene: TRBJ1-1; V gene: TRBV6-1; D gene: TRBD1; clone size: -; CDR3 DNA: TGTGCCAGCAGTCCCCGGGACAGGGCCCAGAACACTGAAGCTTTCTTT; CDR3 protein: CASSPRDRAQNTEAFF
J gene: TRBJ2-3; V gene: TRBV9; D gene: -; clone size: -; CDR3 DNA: TGTGCCAGCAGCGTAGGATTGGGAGTAGTTGAAGATACGCAGTATTTT; CDR3 protein: CASSVGLGVVEDTQYF
J gene: TRBJ2-5; V gene: TRBV7-2; D gene: TRBD2; clone size: -; CDR3 DNA: TGTGCCAGCAGCTTAGGCGTGCCGGGACTAGGGCGAGAGACCCAGTACTTC; CDR3 protein: CASSLGVPGLGRETQYF
J gene: TRBJ1-2; V gene: TRBV2; D gene: TRBD1; clone size: -; CDR3 DNA: TGTGCCAGCAGTGCACGACAGGGCCTGGCCGGTGGCTACACCTTC; CDR3 protein: CASSARQGLAGGYTF
J gene: TRBJ2-5; V gene: TRBV6-5; D gene: TRBD2; clone size: -; CDR3 DNA: TGTGCCAGCAGTCCCGGGACTAGCGGTAAAGAGACCCAGTACTTC; CDR3 protein: CASSPGTSGKETQYF